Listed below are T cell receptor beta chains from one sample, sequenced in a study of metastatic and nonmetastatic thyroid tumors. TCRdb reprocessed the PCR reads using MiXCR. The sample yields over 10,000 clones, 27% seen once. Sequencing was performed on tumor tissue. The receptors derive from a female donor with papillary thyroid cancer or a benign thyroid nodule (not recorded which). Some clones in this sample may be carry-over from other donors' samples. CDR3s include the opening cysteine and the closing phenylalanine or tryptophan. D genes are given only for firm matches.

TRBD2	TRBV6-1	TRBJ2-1	CASSDRVAGGPGEQFF
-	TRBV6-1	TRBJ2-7	CASSGAGSYEQYF
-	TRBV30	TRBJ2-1	CAWSVGLGNEQFF
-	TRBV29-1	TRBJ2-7	CSVEAGDEQYF
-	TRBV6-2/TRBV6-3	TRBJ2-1	CASSSTIARGGLNEQFF
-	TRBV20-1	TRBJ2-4	CSAKARGLKNIQYF
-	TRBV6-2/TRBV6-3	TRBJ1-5	CASRTTGLMGQPQHF
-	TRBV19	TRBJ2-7	CASTRDSSYEQYF
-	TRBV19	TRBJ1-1	CATGAAEAFF
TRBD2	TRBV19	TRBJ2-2	CASRRGSWTGELFF
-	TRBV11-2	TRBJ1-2	CASSATDYGYTF
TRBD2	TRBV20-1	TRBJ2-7	CSARGASGRQRYEQYF
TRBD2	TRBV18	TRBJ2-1	CASSPPSVAGEQFF
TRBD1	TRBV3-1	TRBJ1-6	CASSQERTGASPLHF
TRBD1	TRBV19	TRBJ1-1	CASTRDRGRAFF
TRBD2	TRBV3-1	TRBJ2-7	CASSQDVLAGGYRSYEQYF
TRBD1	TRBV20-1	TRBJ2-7	CSAGTGTTYEQYF
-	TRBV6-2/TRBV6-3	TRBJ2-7	CASSYSRRHNSYEQYF
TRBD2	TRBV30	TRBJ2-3	CAWMPLAGGLGNTQYF
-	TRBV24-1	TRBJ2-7	CATRAREQYF
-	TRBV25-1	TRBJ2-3	CASSVSSTDTQYF
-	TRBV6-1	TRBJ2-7	CASSESCQGGGEQYF
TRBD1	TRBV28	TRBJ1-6	CASSRDSNSPLHF
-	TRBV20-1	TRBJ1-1	CRAGNQGTEAFF
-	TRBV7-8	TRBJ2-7	CASSLDQGAGGTYEQYF
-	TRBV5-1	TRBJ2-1	CASSSGDHPASEQFF
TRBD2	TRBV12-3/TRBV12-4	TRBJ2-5	CATATSGGQETQYF
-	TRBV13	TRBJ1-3	CASSLDSSSGNTIYF
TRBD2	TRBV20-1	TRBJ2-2	CSARVSGRGTGELFF
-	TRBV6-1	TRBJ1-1	CASRYSQGEAFF
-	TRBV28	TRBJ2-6	CASSFSGRISGANVLTF
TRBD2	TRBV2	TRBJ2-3	CASSLAGVGTDTQYF
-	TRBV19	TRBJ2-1	CASSIRAQIPYNEQFF
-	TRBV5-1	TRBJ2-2	CASSMNSNTGELFF
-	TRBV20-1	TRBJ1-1	CSGSEGSVPEAFF
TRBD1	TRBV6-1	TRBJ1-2	CASSGQGTYGYTF
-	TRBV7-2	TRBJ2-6	CASSLAGGSGANVLTF
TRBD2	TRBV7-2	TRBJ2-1	CASNTGTSHYNEQFF
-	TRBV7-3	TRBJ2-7	CASSLTAGLIYEQYF
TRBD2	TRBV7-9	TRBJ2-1	CASSLVGLAGSSRYNEQFF
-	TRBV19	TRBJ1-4	CASGRVDEKLFF
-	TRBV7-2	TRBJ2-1	CASSFFYNEQFF